One TCR beta chain is described in this entry. Sequencing used immunoSEQ multiplex PCR; TCRdb keeps in-frame clones, though not all of them. Here the sample spans 89,000 or so clones, about 85% being singletons. This record comes from a study of blood T cell repertoires in COVID-19. The wider study: In each case, the material was cDNA or gDNA derived from T cells, B-cell-depleted T cells, or PBMCs.

Sequenced material: peripheral blood. The origin of this receptor is a human donor in a cohort sampled during active COVID-19.

This chain's CDR3 is CASSVSAGGARMETQYF. CDR3 bases: TGTGCCAGCAGCGTATCGGCGGGGGGAGCCCGAATGGAGACCCAGTACTTC. V gene TRBV9 combines with J gene TRBJ2-5, with TRBD2 matching 8 bases. J gave up 5 bases and V 1 base, and 13 bases lay outside the gene matches. Germline V gene sequence: CDR1 SGDLS, CDR2 YYNGEE. The CDR3 consists of 17 residues.